Each of the 2 T cell receptor beta chains below was sequenced from the same sample in a study of OX40 agonist ivuxolimab in advanced cancers. Assay: immunoSEQ multiplex PCR; the TCRdb copy retains only in-frame clones and omits some. The sample gives 20,000 to 30,000 clones, approximately 91% of which show up once; about 46% is in the top ten. Sequencing was performed on CD4+ or CD8+ T cells sorted from blood, taken in a trial of the OX40 agonist ivuxolimab. These receptors were taken from an adult with an advanced solid tumor such as melanoma, head and neck, liver or kidney cancer.

The rearrangement uses TRBV4-2 and TRBJ2-1, with D hard to call. CDR3 length equals 15 residues. The V and J ends lost 0 bases and 0 bases respectively, with 6 bases between them. Germline CDR1 reads LGHNA; CDR2 reads YNFKEQ. This CDR3 is CASSQETISYNEQFF. The CDR3 bases are TGTGCCAGCAGCCAAGAAACCATCTCCTACAATGAGCAGTTCTTC.

In DNA form, the CDR3 reads TGCAGCGTTGAATCAGGTGGGGAGACCCAGTACTTC. It codes for CSVESGGETQYF. The chain recombines TRBV29-1 with TRBJ2-5; the D is unclear. Per the germline V gene, CDR1 is SQVTM and CDR2 is ANQGSEA. Trimming shortened V by 2 bases and J by 5 bases, and 9 bases separated the two germline ends. This CDR3 comprises 12 residues.